This TCR beta chain was sequenced for a study of CD8+ T cells in alopecia areata. Germline lookup yields CDR1 LNHNV and CDR2 YYDKDF (reference sequence). Trimming stripped 1 base from V and 5 bases from J, with 11 bases between. The CDR3 has 14 amino acids. Investigators isolated RNA and reverse transcribed it into cDNA to act as the sequencing template. Some clones are missing from TCRdb's copy, which holds only in-frame ones; the method was immunoSEQ multiplex PCR. The data show around 150,000 clones, approximately 62% seen once. Treatment denoted: oral pan-JAK inhibitor, 5-10 mg twice daily. The material was CD4+ T cells sorted from blood, obtained at week 24, from a patient treated with tofacitinib. V gene TRBV15 combines with J gene TRBJ2-5, with D maybe TRBD1 (5 bases). The TCR was taken from a human donor with alopecia areata. This chain's CDR3 is CATSRGGGVETQYF. The CDR3 DNA reads TGTGCCACCAGCAGAGGGGGCGGTGTGGAGACCCAGTACTTC.